The 2 T cell receptor beta chains below were found in one sample sequenced in a study of blood T cell repertoires in COVID-19. Sequencing was performed with immunoSEQ multiplex PCR; in TCRdb, only in-frame clones are kept and a portion is missing. The sample shows about 17,000 clones, around 91% of them seen only once. Sequenced input: peripheral blood. Receptor source: a man in his 60s with active COVID-19.

The chain combines TRBV12-3 or TRBV12-4 with TRBJ1-2, with D possibly TRBD1 on 6 matching bases. This CDR3 has 13 amino acids. The V end was cut by 2 bases, the J end by 6 bases, with 10 bases between. The CDR3 DNA is TGTGCCAGCAGTTTAACAACAGGGAATGGCTACACCTTC. Translating gives CASSLTTGNGYTF.

The genes are TRBV3-1 (or the pseudogene TRBV3-2) and TRBJ2-5; D is ambiguous. The CDR3 totals 14 residues. CDR1 and CDR2 (germline): LGHDT, YNNKEL (reference sequence). Trimming left V 4 bases short and J 1 base short, with 10 bases between. CDR3 DNA: TGTGCCAGCAGCCCCGGCGGAGCCCAAGAGACCCAGTACTTC. Translation: CASSPGGAQETQYF.